Listed below are T cell receptor beta chains from one sample, sequenced in a study of a mutant IDH1 vaccine in newly diagnosed glioma. These receptors lack a known antigen. Repertoires were generated with immunoSEQ multiplex PCR, while TCRdb's copy carries only in-frame clones and drops some. The sample comprises about 65,000 clones, 70% to 90% of which are singletons, and approximately 3.7% rests with the top ten. This sample comprised PBMCs, obtained from a glioma patient whose treatment included an IDH1 peptide vaccine. The receptors originated from a man between 25 and 39 years old with glioma. CDR3s leave out the opening cysteine and the closing phenylalanine or tryptophan. Each record gives: J gene, V gene, CDR3 protein.

>TRBJ2-7|TRBV6-1
ASRGVLEQY
>TRBJ1-3|TRBV19
ASSISRTAGNTIY
>TRBJ2-7|TRBV6-5
ASRPDRPVYEQY
>TRBJ1-4|TRBV5-1
ASSSQGAGEKLF
>TRBJ2-2|TRBV9
ASSVVGGYGELF
>TRBJ2-5|TRBV19
ASSSRTTGQETQY
>TRBJ1-1|TRBV7-8
ASSSVTIVTGATNTEAF
>TRBJ2-1|TRBV11-2
ASSLDGTLSYNEQF
>TRBJ2-1|TRBV19
ASSIRSGAGIYNEQF
>TRBJ1-1|TRBV7-9
ASSLVGSGDEAF
>TRBJ1-2|TRBV27
ASSSIGWSNSYGYT
>TRBJ2-2|TRBV7-9
ASSLVGTGGPTEELF
>TRBJ2-3|TRBV25-1
ASSGPGAALDTQY
>TRBJ2-7|TRBV5-6
ASSLASTWTGPPEGEQY
>TRBJ2-3|TRBV19
ASTDRLYATQY
>TRBJ1-2|TRBV28
ASSFSSGAANYGYT
>TRBJ2-1|TRBV4-1
ASSQDARLVGGNEQF
>TRBJ2-3|TRBV5-4
ASSANTDTQY
>TRBJ1-1|TRBV18
ASSPRGHAHNTEAF
>TRBJ2-1|TRBV7-9
ASSLAGAGEQF
>TRBJ2-3|TRBV25-1
ASSPTIAGGLVDTQY
>TRBJ2-1|TRBV27
ASSLLGTGGSATYNEQF
>TRBJ2-7|TRBV28
ASSPGWNYEQY
>TRBJ1-5|TRBV27
ASSPRTARGNQPQH
>TRBJ1-4|TRBV7-9
ASSLQGSTRRKLF
>TRBJ1-1|TRBV2
ASSLRENTEAF
>TRBJ1-5|TRBV27
ASSPQGTGWKPQH
>TRBJ2-5|TRBV27
ASSLYQETQY